The present T cell receptor (beta chain) was sequenced within a study of blood T cell repertoires in COVID-19. Germline assignment: CDR1 KGHSH and CDR2 LQKENI. The CDR3 is made up of 13 amino acids. V shed 6 bases and J shed 5 bases, with 14 bases lying between them. Produced via immunoSEQ multiplex PCR; TCRdb's table is partial and in-frame only. The table shows about 120,000 clones, with approximately 80% occurring only once. The sample consisted of peripheral blood. This sequence originates from a human donor in a cohort sampled during active COVID-19. The chain joins TRBV18 to TRBJ2-7; D ambiguous. CDR3 sequence: CASSPSSIHEQYF. DNA of the CDR3: TGTGCCAGCTCCCCGAGCTCAATCCACGAGCAGTACTTC.